This T cell receptor beta chain stems from a study of blood T cell repertoires in COVID-19. For the study at large: Sources were T cells, B-cell-depleted T cells, or PBMCs; the material itself was cDNA or gDNA.

This clone was counted only a few times. As handled by the study authors: Estimates of nucleated cell counts were drawn from the amplification of reference gene primers. Some clones are missing from TCRdb's copy, which holds only in-frame ones; the method was immunoSEQ multiplex PCR. Clonal size and the V and J genes are those of that table, whereas D and trimming came from the DNA. The table has over 5,000 clones, less than 90% seen once. The CDR3 totals 12 residues. Trimming stripped 7 bases from V and 14 bases from J, with 18 bases between. CDR1 and CDR2 (germline): MNHNY, SVGAGI (reference sequence).

This TCR derives from a human donor in a cohort sampled during active COVID-19. The specimen was peripheral blood. J is TRBJ2-1 and V is TRBV6-6; tentative D call: TRBD2 (5 bases). The CDR3 here is CASTNLVGSKFF. The CDR3 region has the DNA TGTGCCAGCACCAATCTCGTGGGGAGCAAGTTCTTC.